This T cell receptor (beta chain) comes out of a study of blood T cell repertoires in COVID-19. CDR3 length: 16 amino acids. The germline V and J ends were trimmed by 5 bases and 1 base, with 15 bases remaining between them. CDR1 is LNHNV and CDR2 is YYDKDF in the germline V gene (reference sequence). Sequencing used immunoSEQ multiplex PCR; TCRdb keeps in-frame clones, though not all of them. The profile covers tens of thousands of clones, with about 85% appearing a single time and approximately 3.4% taken by the ten largest. Specimen: peripheral blood. The chain joins TRBV15 to TRBJ2-1; D remains unclear. The receptor comes from a man in his 70s with COVID-19, enrolled during active disease. CDR3 in DNA: TGTGCCACCAGCGATGCCCGCCTGCGTTCCTACAATGAGCAGTTCTTC. It specifies CATSDARLRSYNEQFF.